This TCR beta chain was profiled in a study of T-cell memory formation after mild COVID-19. Study in general: Clusters were largely donor specific. Study-level results: Researchers report contracting CD4+ clones mostly in CM and EM, with CD8+ clones in EMRA.

Note on this clonotype: Its antigen is currently unknown.

TCRdb re-derived calls from the 5' RACE reads in MiXCR, one entry per CDR3 protein. The top ten hold around a fifth of the sample, which has about 350,000 distinct CDR3 sequences, roughly 13% seen once. The clonotype originates from a man aged 18 to 29 who had mild COVID-19 (a few samples of this study predate the infection). Cell type and time point are not known. Sequencing used PBMCs or a T cell subset sorted from them (not recorded which).

DNA for the CDR3: TGTGCCAGCAGTTTATTTTCCGTTCGACTAGCGGAGTCAGATACGCAGTATTTT. Translation: CASSLFSVRLAESDTQYF. This chain links TRBV27 with TRBJ2-3; TRBD2 aligns across 9 bases. With 1 base clipped from V and 4 bases from J, the junction kept 12 bases outside the gene matches. Germline V CDR1 and CDR2: MNHEY, SMNVEV (reference sequence). CDR3 length: 18 residues.